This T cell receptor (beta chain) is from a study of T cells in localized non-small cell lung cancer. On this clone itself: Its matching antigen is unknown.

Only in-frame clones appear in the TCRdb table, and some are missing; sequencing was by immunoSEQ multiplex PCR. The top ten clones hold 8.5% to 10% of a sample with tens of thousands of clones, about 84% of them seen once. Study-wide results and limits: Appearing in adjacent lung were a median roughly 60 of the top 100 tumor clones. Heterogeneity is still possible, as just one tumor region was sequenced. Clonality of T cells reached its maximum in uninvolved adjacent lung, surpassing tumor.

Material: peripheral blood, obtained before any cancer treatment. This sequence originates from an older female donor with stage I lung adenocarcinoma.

Written as DNA, the CDR3 is TGTGCCAGCGTCACAGGGGGCGCGAAGAACACTGAAGCTTTCTTT. Encoded protein: CASVTGGAKNTEAFF. This chain connects TRBV5-8 to TRBJ1-1; 9 bases agree with TRBD1. Germline CDR1 is SGHTS and CDR2 is YDEGEE. This CDR3 has 15 residues. The junction had 8 bases not matched to a gene; V was cut back by 7 bases and J by 1 base.